This is a list of T cell receptor beta chains from one sample in a study of T cell responses to AZD1222 COVID-19 vaccine. Repertoires were generated with immunoSEQ multiplex PCR, while TCRdb's copy carries only in-frame clones and drops some. The sample lists over 100,000 clones; about nine tenths were seen once. Material: peripheral blood, obtained 28 days after the second AZD1222 dose. These receptors were collected from an adult who received the AZD1222 COVID-19 vaccine. Both conserved end residues are trimmed from each CDR3. The order of the fields is CDR3 length, D gene, V gene, clone size, CDR3 protein. A D gene is named only where the DNA matches it firmly. Clone size appears in some rows only: once, few, many, or a class for an expanded clone.

CDR3 length: 12
D gene: TRBD1
V gene: TRBV2
clone size: .
CDR3 protein: ASSLGTGTDTQY

CDR3 length: 16
D gene: .
V gene: TRBV19
clone size: .
CDR3 protein: ASSFTRSMNTYNSPLH

CDR3 length: 11
D gene: .
V gene: TRBV2
clone size: .
CDR3 protein: ASRSQDNQPQH

CDR3 length: 11
D gene: .
V gene: TRBV30
clone size: .
CDR3 protein: AWLVAGYTEAF

CDR3 length: 14
D gene: TRBD1
V gene: TRBV27
clone size: .
CDR3 protein: ASSHRGQAHNSPLH

CDR3 length: 14
D gene: TRBD2
V gene: TRBV6-5
clone size: .
CDR3 protein: ASSYSGTSGGYEQY

CDR3 length: 13
D gene: .
V gene: TRBV4-3
clone size: .
CDR3 protein: ASSQEWGWNSPLH

CDR3 length: 12
D gene: .
V gene: TRBV5-1
clone size: .
CDR3 protein: ASRGGPGADTQY

CDR3 length: 14
D gene: TRBD1
V gene: TRBV29-1
clone size: once
CDR3 protein: SVERTGATPGNTIY

CDR3 length: 11
D gene: .
V gene: TRBV12-3/TRBV12-4
clone size: .
CDR3 protein: ASSFTGFNEQF

CDR3 length: 14
D gene: .
V gene: TRBV5-1
clone size: .
CDR3 protein: ASSLMQGMVTGELF

CDR3 length: 13
D gene: .
V gene: TRBV18
clone size: .
CDR3 protein: ASSLTNTYTGELF

CDR3 length: 15
D gene: TRBD2
V gene: TRBV4-3
clone size: .
CDR3 protein: ASSQDERSGGLDTQY

CDR3 length: 12
D gene: .
V gene: TRBV4-1
clone size: once
CDR3 protein: ASSLEQGQGGYT

CDR3 length: 12
D gene: .
V gene: TRBV28
clone size: .
CDR3 protein: ASSPGGGDTEAF